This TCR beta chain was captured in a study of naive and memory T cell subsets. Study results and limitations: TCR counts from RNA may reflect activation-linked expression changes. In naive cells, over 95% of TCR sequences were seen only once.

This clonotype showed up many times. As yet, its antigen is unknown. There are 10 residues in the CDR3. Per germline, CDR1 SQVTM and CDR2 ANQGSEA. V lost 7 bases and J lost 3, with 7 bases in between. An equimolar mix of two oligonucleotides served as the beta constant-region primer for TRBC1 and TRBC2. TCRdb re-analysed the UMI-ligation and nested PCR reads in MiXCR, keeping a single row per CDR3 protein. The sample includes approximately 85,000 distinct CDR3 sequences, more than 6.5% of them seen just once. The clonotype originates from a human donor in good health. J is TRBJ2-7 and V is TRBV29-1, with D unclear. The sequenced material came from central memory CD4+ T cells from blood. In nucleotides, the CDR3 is TGCAGCGGAATGGACTACGAGCAGTACTTC. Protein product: CSGMDYEQYF.